A selection of T cell receptor beta chains follows, all from one sample in a study of cytomegalovirus exposure and HLA in healthy donors. Sequencing used immunoSEQ multiplex PCR; TCRdb keeps in-frame clones, though not all of them. The sample holds around 54,000 clones, roughly nine tenths seen once. Sequenced: PBMCs. These receptors originate from a woman younger than 35 in good health and CMV-seropositive. Both conserved end residues are part of each CDR3. Fields, in order: CDR3 DNA, CDR3 protein, D gene, V gene, J gene, clone size. The D gene is left open where the match is weak. Rows give clone size only sometimes, using once, few, many, or a class for an expanded clone.

TGTGCCACCCAGGTACAGGACGCTTTCTTT	CATQVQDAFF	NA	TRBV27	TRBJ1-1	NA
TGTGCCAGCAGCTCACGGGTTACTAATGAAAAACTGTTTTTT	CASSSRVTNEKLFF	NA	TRBV7-2	TRBJ1-4	NA
TGTGCCAGCAGCCAAGCGAGAGAAAACGAGCAGTACTTC	CASSQARENEQYF	NA	TRBV5-4	TRBJ2-7	once
TGTGCCAGCAGTGACTGGGAGCTCTACTATGGCTACACCTTC	CASSDWELYYGYTF	NA	TRBV6-1	TRBJ1-2	NA
TGTGCCAGCAGCCAAGCGGCTGGAAACACCATATATTTT	CASSQAAGNTIYF	NA	TRBV14	TRBJ1-3	NA
TGCGCCAGCAGCGGGCAGAACACCGGGGAGCTGTTTTTT	CASSGQNTGELFF	NA	TRBV5-1	TRBJ2-2	NA
TGTGCCAGCACCCCTTTGACCGGGACAGGGGGAACCGGGGAGCTGTTTTTT	CASTPLTGTGGTGELFF	TRBD1	TRBV5-5	TRBJ2-2	NA
TGTGCCAGCAAGAAGTCGGGGGTCCGCTACGAGCAGTACTTC	CASKKSGVRYEQYF	NA	TRBV28	TRBJ2-7	NA
TGTGCCAGCAGTCAGGGCCAGCTAGCGGGGAGGGAGACCCAGTACTTC	CASSQGQLAGRETQYF	TRBD2	TRBV11-2	TRBJ2-5	NA
TGTGCCAGCAGCAGCCCTGGGGGGTCACCCCTCCACTTT	CASSSPGGSPLHF	NA	TRBV5-4	TRBJ1-6	NA
TGTGCCAGCAGGAGGCAGGGGGGATACAATGAGCAGTTCTTC	CASRRQGGYNEQFF	NA	TRBV2	TRBJ2-1	NA
TGTGCCAGCAGCTTGCGGGAGGGACGTGGCTACACCTTC	CASSLREGRGYTF	NA	TRBV5-6	TRBJ1-2	NA
TGTGCCATCAGTGACCTGTCTGGACTGGGAGCTAACTATGGCTACACCTTC	CAISDLSGLGANYGYTF	NA	TRBV10-3	TRBJ1-2	NA
TGTGCCAGCAGTGTTTCCGGGAGCAAAAATTCACCCCTCCACTTT	CASSVSGSKNSPLHF	NA	TRBV6-1	TRBJ1-6	NA
TGTGCCAGCAGCTTAGTTTTTCGGGGTCGGGCAGATACGCAGTATTTT	CASSLVFRGRADTQYF	NA	TRBV7-6	TRBJ2-3	NA
TGTGCCAGCAGCTTTAACCGGGACAGTAAATCGAACACTGAAGCTTTCTTT	CASSFNRDSKSNTEAFF	TRBD1	TRBV5-4	TRBJ1-1	NA
TGTGCCAGTGGCGGGACCATCACAGATACGCAGTATTTT	CASGGTITDTQYF	NA	TRBV19	TRBJ2-3	NA
TGTGCCACCAGCGCGATCAGGGTCAACGGGGAAAAACTGTTTTTT	CATSAIRVNGEKLFF	NA	TRBV15	TRBJ1-4	NA
TGCGCCAGCAGCGGGACAGGGAGGGACTATGGCTACACCTTC	CASSGTGRDYGYTF	TRBD1	TRBV5-1	TRBJ1-2	few
TGTGCCAGCACCAATGTCCCATCAGGGCTCTATGGCTACACCTTC	CASTNVPSGLYGYTF	NA	TRBV7-2	TRBJ1-2	NA
TGTGCCAGTAGCACTACAGGGGTGGGTCAGCCCCAGCATTTT	CASSTTGVGQPQHF	TRBD1	TRBV19	TRBJ1-5	NA
TGTGCCAGCGAGACTAGCGGCTATAATGAGCAGTTCTTC	CASETSGYNEQFF	TRBD2	TRBV2	TRBJ2-1	NA
TGTGCCAGCATAACGGGACAGGGGCCCTACGAGCAGTACTTC	CASITGQGPYEQYF	TRBD1	TRBV6-1	TRBJ2-7	NA
TGTGCCATCAGTGAGTCGGAGAGGCTAGCGGGGTGGTACCAAGAGACCCAGTACTTC	CAISESERLAGWYQETQYF	TRBD2	TRBV10-3	TRBJ2-5	NA
TGTGCCAGCAGTTTTCGAGGCGGGGGGGTTGATACGCAGTATTTT	CASSFRGGGVDTQYF	TRBD2	TRBV28	TRBJ2-3	once
TGTGCCGGCCAAGGGGGATACGAGCAGTACTTC	CAGQGGYEQYF	NA	TRBV6-1	TRBJ2-7	NA
TGTGCCAGCAGCCATTCAAGGCGGGGGGGCGATGAGCAGTACTTC	CASSHSRRGGDEQYF	TRBD2	TRBV6-1	TRBJ2-7	NA
TGTGCCAGCAGAAACAGGGCTAGCTCCTATAATTCACCCCTCCACTTT	CASRNRASSYNSPLHF	NA	TRBV2	TRBJ1-6	once
TGCAGCGTTGCAGCCAGACTAGCCAAAAACATTCAGTACTTC	CSVAARLAKNIQYF	NA	TRBV29-1	TRBJ2-4	NA
TGTGCCAGCAGCTTAGACAGGGTTTCTGAAGCTTTCTTT	CASSLDRVSEAFF	TRBD1	TRBV7-3	TRBJ1-1	NA
TGTGCCAGTAGTCGGGGACAGGGGGGTGAAAAACTGTTTTTT	CASSRGQGGEKLFF	TRBD1	TRBV19	TRBJ1-4	NA
TGTGCCAGCAGCCAAGATGGGGGCACCTATAATTCACCCCTCCACTTT	CASSQDGGTYNSPLHF	NA	TRBV4-2	TRBJ1-6	NA
TGTGCCAGCAGTTCCAACCGGGGAGGGTTGGATGGCTACACCTTC	CASSSNRGGLDGYTF	NA	TRBV28	TRBJ1-2	NA
TGCGCCAGCAGCCTAGCGGGGGGCTACGAGCAGTACTTC	CASSLAGGYEQYF	TRBD2	TRBV10-1	TRBJ2-7	NA
TGTGCCAGCCTCCAGCGACGGCCTTTAAACACTGAAGCTTTCTTT	CASLQRRPLNTEAFF	NA	TRBV6-1	TRBJ1-1	NA
TGTGCCAGCAGCTTATCCAGTAGCACAGATACGCAGTATTTT	CASSLSSSTDTQYF	NA	TRBV13	TRBJ2-3	NA
TGCAGCGTTGAAGAGGGGACAGGCCTCTACGAGCAGTACTTC	CSVEEGTGLYEQYF	TRBD1	TRBV29-1	TRBJ2-7	NA
TGCGCCAGCAGCCAAGATCTAGGAACCGGTGGAGCTTTCTTT	CASSQDLGTGGAFF	NA	TRBV4-1	TRBJ1-1	NA
TGTGCCAGCAGCCCAGGAGCAGGGGCGAGCAATCAGCCCCAGCATTTT	CASSPGAGASNQPQHF	NA	TRBV7-6	TRBJ1-5	few
TGTGCCAGCAGCGCAGACGCCGGGACTAGGGGAGAGACCCAGTACTTC	CASSADAGTRGETQYF	TRBD2	TRBV9	TRBJ2-5	NA
TGTGCCAGTAGTATAGATCTAGGGGGCCCTTTCACTGAAGCTTTCTTT	CASSIDLGGPFTEAFF	TRBD1	TRBV19	TRBJ1-1	once
TGTGCCAGCAGCTTAAACCGGGACTATAATTCACCCCTCCACTTT	CASSLNRDYNSPLHF	NA	TRBV7-3	TRBJ1-6	NA